This section outlines one T cell receptor beta chain sequence together with its context. What this receptor recognizes is not known. There are no base qualities to consult, and no much larger clone falls within one base. Donors were around 37 systemically healthy Caucasian individuals from Russia aged roughly 6 to 90 years. Each donor gave 8 to 10 milliliters of peripheral blood, collected into EDTA-treated Vacutainer tubes. PBMCs were isolated by Ficoll-Paque density-gradient centrifugation, with at least 6 million obtained per sample. Trizol reagent was used to extract total RNA from the PBMCs, yielding at least 6 micrograms per sample. For every donor, flow cytometry on a PBMC aliquot measured the percentage of naive CD45RAhigh/CD27high T cells. Library prep was done by 5' RACE. Sequencing took place on an Illumina HiSeq 2500. A second PCR of about 6 to 12 cycles was performed with a sample-barcoded 5' primer and a J-beta primer mix. A unique molecular identifier was introduced onto each TCR beta cDNA molecule by a template-switch 5' adaptor carrying 12 random nucleotides. Each sample yielded at least 3 million CDR3-containing paired-end reads. First-strand cDNA synthesis was performed from all RNA using the Mint cDNA synthesis kit, with priming by a TRBC-specific oligonucleotide. Following uracil-DNA glycosylase treatment, a first 18-cycle PCR with universal primers M1SS and BC2_uni_R was performed on all cDNA. Per the source publication's procedure: For normalization, 1 million high-quality reads were randomly selected from each sample, with every read carrying a distinct molecular identifier. Reads with shared molecular identifiers were discarded instead of being binned into consensus sequences. MiTCR, run with a Q25 quality threshold and the strictest error-elimination algorithm, handled CDR3 identification, clonotype clustering and error correction. A nonparametric unseen species model with Euler transformation was used to estimate lower-bound total TCR beta diversity. TCRdb took the public reads, trimmed them with fastp at Q25, ran MiXCR for clone calling and kept in-frame beta chains. When rows share a CDR3 protein, they turn into one entry using the most common DNA and genes. These V and J calls rely on TCRdb rather than the paper's analysis. The sample yields around 1.5 million distinct CDR3 sequences; around 36% were counted once. The ten largest clones add up to roughly 10% of the sample.

CDR1 is given as SQVTM and CDR2 as ANQGSEA, both from the germline V gene. The CDR3 measures 12 amino acids from cysteine to phenylalanine. The entry retains the CDR3 DNA only, 36 bases that are in frame from base 1. Trimming at the junction amounts to 7 bases on V and 1 base on J, and the germline ends lie 10 bases apart. This entry comes from a study of blood T cells in healthy people across ages (dated by TCRdb to the mid-2010s). About the full investigation: In model experiments, roughly one uniquely barcoded TCR beta cDNA molecule per two T cells was captured by template switching. Age-related changes in TCR beta repertoire diversity were measured in the study by deep sequencing normalized with unique cDNA molecular identifiers. The donors were split into four age groups: young (average 16 years), middle-aged (39), aged (over 55) and long-lived (82). To avoid experimental bias, donors of different ages were distributed randomly across sequencing lanes. The study analyzed two additional independent replicas of 1 million unique cDNA reads from the same blood draw for two donors, one aged 18 to 30 and one aged 80 or older. Overall results and qualifications from the work: Donor CMV infection status was unknown, potentially confounding age-related changes in expanded clonotypes. Observed TCR beta diversity correlated strongly with the percentage of naive T cells measured by flow cytometry. Estimates of total diversity based on one million sequenced T cells were regarded as lower bounds and as underestimates. The long-lived group showed more naive CD4+ T cells, fewer expanded clones and increased TCR diversity than the aged group, suggesting age selection. As age increased, observed TCR beta diversity per million T cells dropped in a roughly linear way, and a significant reduction was already evident by age 40. Conclusive comparison of naive and antigen-experienced compartments was prevented by the profiling of bulk unsorted PBMCs.

The chain is encoded by TRBV29-1 joined to TRBJ1-1; too little of a D gene remains to name it. This TCR was sampled from a woman aged 25-40 years in good health. Sequencing input: blood. The CDR3 in this case is CSANSGNTEAFF. The nucleotide sequence reads as follows: TGCAGCGCCAATAGTGGGAACACTGAAGCTTTCTTT.